Each of the 3 T cell receptor beta chains below was sequenced from the same sample in a study of pediatric ulcerative colitis. During colonoscopy, one to two rectal pinch biopsies were collected. TCRdb's table, derived via immunoSEQ multiplex PCR, lists solely in-frame clones and lacks some. The table lists 45,000 to 55,000 clones, about four fifths of them singletons, with under 4% in the top ten. The sample consisted of gut tissue. Every receptor here comes from a girl aged 10 to 17 with moderate ulcerative colitis.

V is TRBV19 and J is TRBJ2-4, with TRBD2 as a possible D gene (6 bases). CDR1 and CDR2 (germline): LNHDA, SQIVND (reference sequence). Trimming left V 3 bases short and J 6 bases short, with 18 bases between. This CDR3 has 16 amino acids. For the CDR3, the DNA is TGTGCCAGTAGTATGGAGGGCAGGGATGCTGGAAACATTCAGTACTTC. Translating it yields CASSMEGRDAGNIQYF.

The J gene is TRBJ2-7, the V gene TRBV4-1; D unclear. Trimming took off 0 bases at V and 6 bases at J, with 12 bases between the two ends. CDR1 is MGHRA and CDR2 is YSYEKL in the germline V gene. This CDR3 region has 14 residues. The CDR3 protein is CASSQEGSFLEQYF. The CDR3 DNA reads as TGCGCCAGCAGCCAAGAAGGGTCTTTCCTCGAGCAGTACTTC.

In this sample, this clone turned up a few times. V and J are TRBV18 and TRBJ2-2; D is unresolved. This CDR3 spans 13 amino acids. The germline V gene encodes CDR1 KGHSH and CDR2 LQKENI. V was pared by 1 base and J by 1 base, with 1 base between. The CDR3 sequence is CASSPLNTGELFF. The CDR3 nucleotides are TGTGCCAGCTCACCACTGAACACCGGGGAGCTGTTTTTT.